The rows below give T cell receptor beta chains drawn from one sample of a study of blood T cells in healthy people across ages. Each CDR3 protein gets one entry after TCRdb re-called the 5' RACE reads with MiXCR. The table has over a million distinct CDR3 sequences, around two fifths seen once; the top ten hold approximately 7.9%. Sequencing was carried out using blood. These receptors were collected from a woman between 18 and 29 years old in good health. Both conserved end residues are part of each CDR3. Each record gives: J gene, V gene, D gene, clone size, CDR3 DNA, CDR3 protein. D genes are given only for firm matches. Expanded clones are given a class, and other clones once, few, many or no size at all.

J gene: TRBJ2-1; V gene: TRBV12-3/TRBV12-4; D gene: TRBD1; clone size: .; CDR3 DNA: TGTGTCAGCAGTCGGACAGGGCTGGGGGATGAGCAGTTCTTC; CDR3 protein: CVSSRTGLGDEQFF
J gene: TRBJ1-4; V gene: TRBV20-1; D gene: TRBD1; clone size: few; CDR3 DNA: TGCAGTGCTAGAGATCCACAGGGGGAACTGGAAAAACTGTTTTTT; CDR3 protein: CSARDPQGELEKLFF
J gene: TRBJ2-1; V gene: TRBV10-3; D gene: TRBD2; clone size: few; CDR3 DNA: TGTGCCATCAGTGAGTCGACTGGAGCGGGGGTCTACAATGAGCAGTTCTTC; CDR3 protein: CAISESTGAGVYNEQFF
J gene: TRBJ2-1; V gene: TRBV6-5; D gene: .; clone size: few; CDR3 DNA: TGTGCCAGCAGTTACGTAGCTGGAGTTGGTGAGCAGTTCTTC; CDR3 protein: CASSYVAGVGEQFF
J gene: TRBJ1-1; V gene: TRBV29-1; D gene: TRBD1; clone size: few; CDR3 DNA: TGCAGCGTGGAAGGCAGGGGGCGAAACACTGAAGCTTTCTTT; CDR3 protein: CSVEGRGRNTEAFF
J gene: TRBJ2-3; V gene: TRBV7-9; D gene: .; clone size: .; CDR3 DNA: TGTGCCAGCTCTGAGCCCCCAGATACGCAGTATTTT; CDR3 protein: CASSEPPDTQYF
J gene: TRBJ2-4; V gene: TRBV6-5; D gene: .; clone size: few; CDR3 DNA: TGTGCCAGCAGTTCCCTCAGGGGTTCTGGAGCCAAAAACATTCAGTACTTC; CDR3 protein: CASSSLRGSGAKNIQYF
J gene: TRBJ2-1; V gene: TRBV3-1; D gene: TRBD2; clone size: many; CDR3 DNA: TGCGCCAGCAGCCAGACTAGCGGGTCCTACAATGAGCAGTTCTTC; CDR3 protein: CASSQTSGSYNEQFF
J gene: TRBJ1-6; V gene: TRBV20-1; D gene: TRBD1; clone size: .; CDR3 DNA: TGCAGTGCATCCCCCGGGACAGGGGCATCACCCCTCCACTTT; CDR3 protein: CSASPGTGASPLHF
J gene: TRBJ2-1; V gene: TRBV6-6; D gene: TRBD1; clone size: once; CDR3 DNA: TGTGCCAGCAGTAAAACGGGGACAGGCAGCGATGAGCAGTTCTTC; CDR3 protein: CASSKTGTGSDEQFF
J gene: TRBJ2-7; V gene: TRBV6-2/TRBV6-3; D gene: .; clone size: .; CDR3 DNA: TGTGCCAGCACCTACGGATCTAGAGACGAGCAGTACTTC; CDR3 protein: CASTYGSRDEQYF
J gene: TRBJ2-3; V gene: TRBV30; D gene: .; clone size: .; CDR3 DNA: TGTGCCTGGAATGTTGAGTATAGCACAGATACGCAGTATTTT; CDR3 protein: CAWNVEYSTDTQYF
J gene: TRBJ1-2; V gene: TRBV6-2/TRBV6-3; D gene: TRBD1; clone size: .; CDR3 DNA: TGTGCCAGCAGTTACTCAAGGGACAGGGGGGACTATGGCTACACCTTC; CDR3 protein: CASSYSRDRGDYGYTF
J gene: TRBJ2-1; V gene: TRBV9; D gene: .; clone size: .; CDR3 DNA: TGTGCCAGCAGCAGTAGTAGTGTAGGATCCTACAATGAGCAGTTCTTC; CDR3 protein: CASSSSSVGSYNEQFF
J gene: TRBJ2-1; V gene: TRBV20-1; D gene: .; clone size: .; CDR3 DNA: TGCAGTGCTAGAGATGGGGGGCCGGGGGAGACCCAGTTCTTC; CDR3 protein: CSARDGGPGETQFF
J gene: TRBJ2-7; V gene: TRBV2; D gene: .; clone size: .; CDR3 DNA: TGTGCCAGCAGTGAGGGCGCAGGGGTCCCTTACAATGAGCAGTACTTC; CDR3 protein: CASSEGAGVPYNEQYF
J gene: TRBJ1-6; V gene: TRBV6-5; D gene: .; clone size: .; CDR3 DNA: TGTGCCAGCAGCCGGGGCGCATCCTATAATTCACCCCTCCACTTT; CDR3 protein: CASSRGASYNSPLHF
J gene: TRBJ1-5; V gene: TRBV20-1; D gene: .; clone size: few; CDR3 DNA: TGCAGTGCTAGAGAGGACTCCCTTGGGAATCAGCCCCAGCATTTT; CDR3 protein: CSAREDSLGNQPQHF
J gene: TRBJ2-6; V gene: TRBV5-6; D gene: .; clone size: few; CDR3 DNA: TGTGCCAGCAGCTTACGCCTGTACTCTGGGGCCAACGTCCTGACTTTC; CDR3 protein: CASSLRLYSGANVLTF
J gene: TRBJ2-7; V gene: TRBV28; D gene: TRBD1; clone size: .; CDR3 DNA: TGTGCCAGCAGTTTAGGTTCTAGGGGACAGGGATACGAGCAGTACTTC; CDR3 protein: CASSLGSRGQGYEQYF
J gene: TRBJ2-3; V gene: TRBV29-1; D gene: TRBD2; clone size: .; CDR3 DNA: TGCAGCGTCGCGGGACTAGCGGTAAGACCGGGCACAGATACGCAGTATTTT; CDR3 protein: CSVAGLAVRPGTDTQYF
J gene: TRBJ1-2; V gene: TRBV6-6; D gene: .; clone size: few; CDR3 DNA: TGTGCCAGCAGTTACCTCAGGGGCAGCTACACCTTC; CDR3 protein: CASSYLRGSYTF
J gene: TRBJ1-2; V gene: TRBV29-1; D gene: .; clone size: .; CDR3 DNA: TGCAGCGTTGAAGATGCAGCTACTCAGAGGAGTGGCTACACCTTC; CDR3 protein: CSVEDAATQRSGYTF
J gene: TRBJ1-2; V gene: TRBV7-9; D gene: .; clone size: many; CDR3 DNA: TGTGCCAGCAGCTCAGACTATGGCTACACCTTC; CDR3 protein: CASSSDYGYTF
J gene: TRBJ2-7; V gene: TRBV13; D gene: .; clone size: .; CDR3 DNA: TGTGCCAGCAGCTCATCCGGAGGGGATCTCTCCTACGAGCAGTACTTC; CDR3 protein: CASSSSGGDLSYEQYF
J gene: TRBJ1-2; V gene: TRBV12-3/TRBV12-4; D gene: TRBD1; clone size: few; CDR3 DNA: TGTGCCAGCAGTAAGGGACCGGACAGGGTACATGGCTACACCTTC; CDR3 protein: CASSKGPDRVHGYTF
J gene: TRBJ2-1; V gene: TRBV20-1; D gene: .; clone size: .; CDR3 DNA: TGCAGTGGGGTTCAGCTTAATGAGCAGTTCTTC; CDR3 protein: CSGVQLNEQFF
J gene: TRBJ2-3; V gene: TRBV6-2/TRBV6-3; D gene: .; clone size: .; CDR3 DNA: TGTGCCAGCAGTTACTCGACCGGGGGGCCTCCCTTGTCCAAAGATACGCAGTATTTT; CDR3 protein: CASSYSTGGPPLSKDTQYF
J gene: TRBJ2-3; V gene: TRBV10-3; D gene: TRBD2; clone size: few; CDR3 DNA: TGTGCCATCAGTGAAGAAGCGGGGATTAGCACAGATACGCAGTATTTT; CDR3 protein: CAISEEAGISTDTQYF
J gene: TRBJ2-7; V gene: TRBV6-1; D gene: .; clone size: .; CDR3 DNA: TGTGCCAGCAGTGGACAGTTCTCGTCCTACGAGCAGTACTTC; CDR3 protein: CASSGQFSSYEQYF
J gene: TRBJ2-5; V gene: TRBV28; D gene: .; clone size: .; CDR3 DNA: TGTGCCACCCAGGGGCTGTTCGAGTACAATGAGCAGTACTTC; CDR3 protein: CATQGLFEYNEQYF
J gene: TRBJ1-4; V gene: TRBV18; D gene: .; clone size: .; CDR3 DNA: TGTGCCAGCTCATCCTCCAGAACCGGGGAAAAACTGTTTTTT; CDR3 protein: CASSSSRTGEKLFF
J gene: TRBJ1-1; V gene: TRBV5-5; D gene: .; clone size: few; CDR3 DNA: TGTGCCAGCAGCTTTGGCCGGGGGCAGGGGAACACTGAAGCTTTCTTT; CDR3 protein: CASSFGRGQGNTEAFF
J gene: TRBJ1-2; V gene: TRBV25-1; D gene: .; clone size: once; CDR3 DNA: TGTGCCAGCAGTGAAGCTCAACAGGAGATACCCTATGGCTACACCTTC; CDR3 protein: CASSEAQQEIPYGYTF
J gene: TRBJ1-2; V gene: TRBV6-1; D gene: TRBD1; clone size: once; CDR3 DNA: TGTGCCAGCACCGGAGGGGACAGTAACTATGGCTACACCTTC; CDR3 protein: CASTGGDSNYGYTF
J gene: TRBJ2-5; V gene: TRBV14; D gene: .; clone size: once; CDR3 DNA: TGTGCCAGCAGCTTCACACAGGGTGACTTATCCCCGTACCAAGAGACCCAGTACTTC; CDR3 protein: CASSFTQGDLSPYQETQYF
J gene: TRBJ1-1; V gene: TRBV14; D gene: .; clone size: .; CDR3 DNA: TGTGCCAGCAGCCAAGCTGGCACAGGGAAAGCTTTCTTT; CDR3 protein: CASSQAGTGKAFF
J gene: TRBJ2-1; V gene: TRBV3-1; D gene: TRBD2; clone size: .; CDR3 DNA: TGTGCCAGCAGCCCACAACCAGGGACTAGCGGGAACGAGCAGTTCTTC; CDR3 protein: CASSPQPGTSGNEQFF
J gene: TRBJ1-4; V gene: TRBV6-5; D gene: .; clone size: .; CDR3 DNA: TGTGCCAGCAGTCGCGGGAGCTCTAATGAAAAACTGTTTTTT; CDR3 protein: CASSRGSSNEKLFF
J gene: TRBJ2-1; V gene: TRBV20-1; D gene: .; clone size: .; CDR3 DNA: TGCAGTGCTAGAGAGTCAAGGCGGAATGAGCAGTTCTTC; CDR3 protein: CSARESRRNEQFF
J gene: TRBJ2-3; V gene: TRBV6-6; D gene: .; clone size: few; CDR3 DNA: TGTGCCAGCAGTTCGGCCCCATTCCGAGGCAGTTCGAGTACGCAGTATTTT; CDR3 protein: CASSSAPFRGSSSTQYF
J gene: TRBJ2-7; V gene: TRBV29-1; D gene: TRBD1; clone size: .; CDR3 DNA: TGCAGCGTTGAAGATGAGCGTCCCGGACAGGGGTATCGGTACGAGCAGTACTTC; CDR3 protein: CSVEDERPGQGYRYEQYF
J gene: TRBJ2-3; V gene: TRBV6-6; D gene: .; clone size: .; CDR3 DNA: TGTGCCAGCAGTAACAGGGCTCCCACAGATACGCAGTATTTT; CDR3 protein: CASSNRAPTDTQYF
J gene: TRBJ1-6; V gene: TRBV20-1; D gene: .; clone size: .; CDR3 DNA: TGCAGTGCCGACGGACAAGGGAATTCACCCCTCCACTTT; CDR3 protein: CSADGQGNSPLHF
J gene: TRBJ2-3; V gene: TRBV20-1; D gene: TRBD2; clone size: .; CDR3 DNA: TGCAGTGCTCCTCCCCTAGCGGGGTCAGATACGCAGTATTTT; CDR3 protein: CSAPPLAGSDTQYF
J gene: TRBJ2-2; V gene: TRBV9; D gene: .; clone size: few; CDR3 DNA: TGTGCCAGCAGCCATGGACCTAGCGGGGAGCTGTTTTTT; CDR3 protein: CASSHGPSGELFF
J gene: TRBJ2-7; V gene: TRBV2; D gene: .; clone size: .; CDR3 DNA: TGTGCCAGCAGTGTGGGCGAGTCCTACGAGCAGTACTTC; CDR3 protein: CASSVGESYEQYF
J gene: TRBJ1-2; V gene: TRBV6-1; D gene: .; clone size: .; CDR3 DNA: TGTGCCAGCAGTGAAAGCGGCCAGTTCTATGGCTACACCTTC; CDR3 protein: CASSESGQFYGYTF
J gene: TRBJ2-3; V gene: TRBV27; D gene: .; clone size: .; CDR3 DNA: TGTGCCAGCACTGGGCTAGCGACAGATACGCAGTATTTT; CDR3 protein: CASTGLATDTQYF
J gene: TRBJ1-2; V gene: TRBV25-1; D gene: .; clone size: .; CDR3 DNA: TGTGCCAGCAGTGCAGGGACCAAAGGGAACTATGGCTACACCTTC; CDR3 protein: CASSAGTKGNYGYTF